This TCR beta chain was obtained from a study of T cell repertoires in cytomegalovirus infection. TCRdb independently ran MiXCR on the reads; one entry per CDR3 protein. The table lists more than 85,000 distinct CDR3 sequences, 16% of them singletons. General study points: Identification of carriers of CMV plus the relevant HLA was achieved through cumulative public TCR beta family frequency.

Many counts were recorded for this clonotype. Its antigen is not known. V was pared by 6 bases and J by 0 bases, with 15 bases between. The length of the CDR3 is 16 residues. Germline CDR1 MDHEN, CDR2 SYDVKM. J is TRBJ2-1 and V is TRBV28; TRBD2 might be the D (5 bases). Sequenced: PBMCs. This receptor was identified in a human donor in good health (CMV status not recorded). Some clones in this sample may be carry-over from other donors' samples. In DNA form, the CDR3 reads TGTGCCAGCAGCTCCCCCGGCGAGGGCTCCTACAATGAGCAGTTCTTC. It encodes CASSSPGEGSYNEQFF.